These 22 T cell receptor beta chains came from one sample sequenced in a study of shared clonotypes between healthy human individuals. Clones were sequenced by immunoSEQ multiplex PCR, and TCRdb holds only the in-frame ones, with some missing. The sample yields about half a million clones, about 78% seen once. The sequencing input was PBMCs. The source of these receptors is a woman aged 35 to 49 in good health. Some clones in this sample may be carry-over from other donors' samples.

V is TRBV7-8 and J is TRBJ2-7; 8 bases fit TRBD2. The CDR3 is 14 amino acids. Germline CDR1 reads SGHVS; CDR2 reads FQNEAQ. The V gene end was trimmed by 6 bases and the J gene end by 2 bases; junction bases not matched to a gene: 6. The DNA of the CDR3 is TGTGCCAGCAGTTGGGGTAGCGGGGCCTACGAGCAGTACTTC. It codes for CASSWGSGAYEQYF.

V usage is TRBV5-1 and J usage is TRBJ1-1, with 8 bases aligning to TRBD1. This CDR3 is built from 14 residues. The germline V gene has CDR1 SGHRS and CDR2 YFSETQ. Unmatched junction bases numbered 8, after V lost 2 bases and J lost 8 bases. Here the CDR3 DNA reads TGCGCCAGCAGCTTCGGGACAGGCGCGGGGGAAGCTTTCTTT. This translates into CASSFGTGAGEAFF.

For this clone: A far larger clone is only one base removed, so a read error is likely. V and J are TRBV11-2 and TRBJ1-1, with unresolved D. Germline V gene data show CDR1 as SGHAT and CDR2 as FQNNGV. V was shortened by 1 base and J by 1 base, with 4 bases between the two germline ends. The length of the CDR3 is 13 residues. CDR3 region: CASSLGANTEAFF. The CDR3 nucleotides are TGTGCCAGCAGCTTAGGTGCGAACACTGAAGCTTTCTTT. The whole variable domain, filled in from reference TRBV11-2 and TRBJ1-1, reads EAGVAQSPRYKIIEKRQSVAFWCNPISGHATLYWYQQILGQGPKLLIQFQNNGVVDDSQLPKDRFSAERLKGVDSTLKIQPAKLEDSAVYLCASSLGANTEAFFGQGTRLTVV.

J is TRBJ2-5 and V is TRBV15; D is unclear. Germline-derived CDR1 and CDR2 are LNHNV and YYDKDF (reference sequence). V lost 2 bases to trimming and J lost 1 base, with 11 bases between them. CDR3 size: 15 residues. The CDR3 sequence is CATSRQARPQETQYF. The CDR3 DNA follows: TGTGCCACCAGCAGACAGGCCAGACCCCAAGAGACCCAGTACTTC. Variable domain in full (rest from reference TRBV15 and TRBJ2-5): DAMVIQNPRYQVTQFGKPVTLSCSQTLNHNVMYWYQQKSSQAPKLLFHYYDKDFNNEADTPDNFQSRRPNTSFCFLDIRSPGLGDTAMYLCATSRQARPQETQYFGPGTRLLVL.

This clone appeared many times. The V call is TRBV6-8, the J call TRBJ2-7, with D possibly being TRBD1 (6 bases). The germline gives CDR1 MNHGY, CDR2 SAAAGT. The CDR3 has 13 residues. V was trimmed by 8 bases and J by 4 bases, leaving 15 bases between them. The CDR3 nucleotides are TGTGCCAGCCCTAAACAGGGTATGTACGAGCAGTACTTC. Protein: CASPKQGMYEQYF.

The rearrangement links TRBV6-1 to TRBJ2-3, with a possible D match to TRBD2 (6 bases). Trimming removed 6 bases from V and 1 base from J, with 11 bases in between. CDR1 and CDR2 (germline): MNHNS, SASEGT. CDR3 length: 14 residues. The DNA for the CDR3 is TGTGCCAGCAGGACATCTAGCGGCACAGATACGCAGTATTTT. Protein: CASRTSSGTDTQYF.

This clone was observed once. This chain uses TRBV2 with TRBJ2-3; 12 bases are shared with TRBD2. There are 14 residues in the CDR3. Germline V gene sequence: CDR1 SNHLY, CDR2 FYNNEI. V was pared by 8 bases and J by 9 bases, with 9 bases of the junction left unmatched. CDR3 sequence (DNA): TGTGCCAGCGGGGAACTAGCGGGAGGCGGCACGCAGTATTTT. It encodes CASGELAGGGTQYF.

As to this clone: A much larger clone differs from this one at a single base, so this may be a read error. The CDR3 sequence: CASSFFLNTEAFF. The CDR3 bases are TGTGCCAGCAGCTTTTTTTTGAACACTGAAGCTTTCTTT. The chain employs TRBV5-5 and TRBJ1-1; D is unresolved. V gave up 2 bases and J gave up 0 bases, with 5 bases separating them. CDR3 length: 13 amino acids. In germline, CDR1 is SGHKS, CDR2 YYEKEE (reference sequence).

To note about this clone: At one boundary the junction diverges from the germline segment, which might be a read error. The genes are TRBV29-1 and TRBJ2-7, with 7 bases fitting TRBD1. The CDR3 has 15 residues. In germline, CDR1 is SQVTM, CDR2 ANQGSEA. DNA of the CDR3: TGCAGCGTTGAGGGAAGGGCAGGGGGTTCCTACGAGCAGTGCTTC. Translating gives CSVEGRAGGSYEQCF.

This clone was picked up many times. The V and J genes are TRBV7-9 and TRBJ2-3; 12 bases match TRBD2. The CDR3 consists of 18 residues. The germline V gene encodes CDR1 SEHNR and CDR2 FQNEAQ (reference sequence). J gave up 4 bases and V 3 bases, and 11 bases lay outside the gene matches. CDR3 loop: CASSLTLAGGAIADTQYF. The CDR3 bases are TGTGCCAGCAGCTTGACCCTAGCGGGAGGGGCGATCGCAGATACGCAGTATTTT.

V is TRBV7-3 and J is TRBJ2-6; 7 bases align to TRBD2. Germline values: CDR1 SGHTA, CDR2 FQGTGA. The CDR3 spans 17 residues. With V trimmed by 5 bases and J by 0 bases, 7 bases remained unmatched. CDR3 loop: CASSPSSGGSGANVLTF. DNA of the CDR3: TGTGCCAGCAGCCCCTCGTCGGGGGGCTCTGGGGCCAACGTCCTGACTTTC.

This clone occurred many times. The rearrangement joins TRBV7-2 to TRBJ2-4; 12 positions match TRBD2. CDR3 length: 15 amino acids. Germline assignment: CDR1 SGHTA and CDR2 FQGNSA. V dropped 5 bases and J dropped 6; count of bases not matched to a gene: 5. The CDR3 nucleotides read TGTGCCAGCAGCCGACTAGCGGGAGAAACAAACATTCAGTACTTC. Amino acids: CASSRLAGETNIQYF.

The chain uses TRBV28 and TRBJ1-4; 8 nucleotides match TRBD1. There are 16 residues in the CDR3. Per the germline V gene, CDR1 is MDHEN and CDR2 is SYDVKM. V lost 6 bases and J lost 3; bases outside the gene matches: 9. The CDR3 DNA is TGTGCCAGCAGCCCACACAGGGGGGGGCCTAATGAAAAACTGTTTTTT. The encoded protein is CASSPHRGGPNEKLFF.

Points on this clone: Other DNA sequences in the same sample also yield this CDR3. This chain's CDR3 is CASSTGANYGYTF. The CDR3 bases are TGTGCCAGTAGTACAGGGGCTAACTATGGCTACACCTTC. The chain joins TRBV19 to TRBJ1-2; TRBD1 is a possible D gene (6 bases). V lost 4 bases and J lost 0, with 6 bases in between. This CDR3 region has 13 residues. Germline V gene data show CDR1 as LNHDA and CDR2 as SQIVND (reference sequence).

The rearrangement uses TRBV15 and TRBJ2-2, with 7 positions matching TRBD1. The V and J ends lost 8 bases and 0 bases, in that order; junction bases with no gene match: 3. Germline assignment: CDR1 LNHNV and CDR2 YYDKDF (reference sequence). This CDR3 is built from 14 residues. The CDR3 DNA sequence: TGTGCCACCGGGGGACAGTCGAACACCGGGGAGCTGTTTTTT. Its translation: CATGGQSNTGELFF.

This clone was detected only once. This sequence joins TRBV10-3 and TRBJ2-1; TRBD1 agrees at 7 bases. The CDR3 totals 16 residues. V trimming: 2 bases; J trimming: 5 bases; junction bases outside the gene matches: 9. From germline, CDR1 is ENHRY and CDR2 SYGVKD. The CDR3 loop is CAISEPGQVGHNEQFF. The CDR3 DNA reads as TGTGCCATCAGTGAGCCCGGACAGGTGGGCCACAATGAGCAGTTCTTC.

A word on this clone: This specimen includes other DNA sequences encoding the same CDR3. This chain uses TRBV5-1 with TRBJ1-4, with D perhaps matching TRBD1 (5 bases). This CDR3 comprises 14 residues. V lost 0 bases, J lost 4 bases, and 7 bases lay in between. Germline CDR1 reads SGHRS; CDR2 reads YFSETQ. In DNA form, the CDR3 reads TGCGCCAGCAGCTTGGGGCAGGGTAATGAAAAACTGTTTTTT. This encodes CASSLGQGNEKLFF.

The genes are TRBV6-4 and TRBJ2-3; D perhaps matches TRBD1 (6 bases). This CDR3 has 15 amino acids. The V end was cut by 6 bases, the J end by 2 bases, with 15 bases between. Germline CDR1 is MRHNA and CDR2 is SNTAGT. The CDR3 region has the DNA TGTGCCAGCAGACCCCAGGGGCTAATCACAGATACGCAGTATTTT. This gives the protein CASRPQGLITDTQYF.

This clone was seen ten or more times. The CDR3 sequence is CASSLGGAGNTIYF. CDR3 nucleotides: TGTGCCAGCAGCTTAGGCGGGGCGGGAAACACCATATATTTT. The chain combines TRBV7-9 with TRBJ1-3; weak D call: TRBD1 (5 bases). The ends were cut back, 1 base at V and 4 bases at J, with 8 bases in the middle. The CDR3 is 14 amino acids. Germline-derived CDR1 and CDR2 are SEHNR and FQNEAQ (reference sequence).

This clone was counted a single time. This sequence may be a read error, since a much larger clone differs from it by one base. CDR3 residues: CASSLTTSTEAFF. For the CDR3, the DNA is TGTGCCAGCAGCTTAACGACGAGCACTGAAGCTTTCTTT. V usage is TRBV7-8 and J usage is TRBJ1-1; D not resolved. Per the germline V gene, CDR1 is SGHVS and CDR2 is FQNEAQ. Trimming removed 2 bases at V and 4 bases at J, with 8 bases between. The CDR3 consists of 13 residues.

CDR3 DNA sequence: TGTGCCAGCAGGACCACAGGGTCAGCCTACAATGAGCAGTTCTTC. This codes for CASRTTGSAYNEQFF. V is TRBV27 and J is TRBJ2-1; D might be TRBD1 (6 bases). Trimming removed 6 bases at V and 2 bases at J, with 14 bases between. Germline V gives CDR1 MNHEY, CDR2 SMNVEV (reference sequence). This CDR3 has 15 residues.

Written as DNA, the CDR3 is TGTGCCAGCAGTGAGGGACAGGGCGACACAGATACGCAGTATTTT. Amino acids: CASSEGQGDTDTQYF. The chain couples TRBV2 to TRBJ2-3, with 9 positions matching TRBD1. The V gene's germline CDR1 is SNHLY and CDR2 FYNNEI. Trimming removed 3 bases from V and 2 bases from J; junction bases left unmatched: 3. CDR3 length equals 15 residues.